This entry lists 27 T cell receptor beta chains sequenced from one sample in a study of shared clonotypes between healthy human individuals. Sequencing was performed with immunoSEQ multiplex PCR; in TCRdb, only in-frame clones are kept and a portion is missing. The top ten clones hold roughly 0.13% of a sample with under 2,500,000 clones, around 95% of them seen once. The source material was naive CD4+ T cells sorted from blood. As to subset: CD45RA+ positively selected. These TCRs come from a man younger than 35 in good health.

This clone was recorded once. V and J are TRBV5-5 and TRBJ1-6, with 7 bases matching TRBD1. The junction had 8 bases not matched to a gene; V was cut back by 4 bases and J by 7 bases. Germline CDR1 reads SGHKS; CDR2 reads YYEKEE (reference sequence). CDR3 length equals 15 residues. The CDR3 DNA reads TGTGCCAGCAGCCCTGAGGGGACAGTAAATTCACCCCTCCACTTT. Its protein product is CASSPEGTVNSPLHF.

The chain employs TRBV19 and TRBJ1-5, with unresolved D. The CDR3 loop spans 15 amino acids. V lost 3 bases and J lost 0, with 9 bases in between. CDR1 is LNHDA, CDR2 SQIVND, per germline (reference sequence). The CDR3 region has the DNA TGTGCCAGTAGTATTTGGCAGGTTAGCAATCAGCCCCAGCATTTT. It encodes CASSIWQVSNQPQHF. Combining the CDR3 with reference TRBV19 and TRBJ1-5 gives the whole variable domain DGGITQSPKYLFRKEGQNVTLSCEQNLNHDAMYWYRQDPGQGLRLIYYSQIVNDFQKGDIAEGYSVSREKKESFPLTVTSAQKNPTAFYLCASSIWQVSNQPQHFGDGTRLSIL.

The chain is built from TRBV5-1 and TRBJ1-1; 7 nucleotides line up with TRBD1. The CDR3 contains 15 residues. V gave up 4 bases and J gave up 4 bases; unmatched junction bases: 10. CDR1 SGHRS and CDR2 YFSETQ come from the germline V gene. The CDR3 nucleotides read TGCGCCAGCAGCCAACCGACAGGGTTCGGCACTGAAGCTTTCTTT. Translated: CASSQPTGFGTEAFF.

The V call is TRBV18, the J call TRBJ2-5, with TRBD2 identical over 8 bases. Per the germline V gene, CDR1 is KGHSH and CDR2 is LQKENI. This CDR3 contains 18 residues. Trimming cost V 0 bases and J 2 bases; bases outside gene matches: 11. The CDR3 bases are TGTGCCAGCTCACCACCGACGGGAGGGCCCGTTGGGCAAGAGACCCAGTACTTC. Protein: CASSPPTGGPVGQETQYF.

The chain has TRBV5-1 and TRBJ2-3; D uncertain. From germline, CDR1 is SGHRS and CDR2 YFSETQ. The V end lost 4 bases, the J end lost 0 bases, and 18 bases lay between the germline ends. The CDR3 runs 17 residues. The CDR3 spells CASSTKTDSTSTDTQYF. DNA for the CDR3: TGCGCCAGCAGCACCAAAACAGATTCAACTAGCACAGATACGCAGTATTTT.

The gene calls are TRBV4-3 and TRBJ1-1; 8 bases line up with TRBD1. The CDR3 contains 12 residues. V dropped 1 base and J dropped 11; count of bases not matched to a gene: 3. Germline loops: CDR1 LGHNA, CDR2 YSLEER. The CDR3 DNA follows: TGCGCCAGCAGCCAAGGGACAGGGTTCGCTTTCTTT. Its translation: CASSQGTGFAFF.

This clone turned up a few times. The genes are TRBV6-5 and TRBJ1-6, with D unresolved. Trimming removed 3 bases at V and 8 bases at J, with 14 bases between. Germline CDR1 is MNHEY and CDR2 is SVGAGI. This CDR3 spans 15 amino acids. The DNA of the CDR3 is TGTGCCAGCAGTTATTCGATTTACGGGGATTCACCCCTCCACTTT. Protein sequence: CASSYSIYGDSPLHF.

CDR3 in amino acids: CASSLWTGTKPYQEQFF. CDR3 sequence (DNA): TGTGCCAGCAGCTTGTGGACCGGGACCAAACCTTATCAGGAGCAGTTCTTC. The V gene is TRBV7-9, the J gene TRBJ2-1; perhaps D is TRBD1 or TRBD2 (5 bases each). Germline CDR1 and CDR2: SEHNR and FQNEAQ (reference sequence). The length of the CDR3 is 17 residues. Trimming shortened V by 3 bases and J by 10 bases, and 25 bases separated the two germline ends.

This clone is a singleton in its sample. The chain employs TRBV6-5 and TRBJ1-1; D remains unclear. CDR1 is MNHEY, CDR2 SVGAGI, per germline. The length of the CDR3 is 13 residues. V was pared by 7 bases and J by 3 bases, with 12 bases between. The CDR3 bases are TGTGCCAGCAACCTCTTGCGTGACACTGAAGCTTTCTTT. Translation gives CASNLLRDTEAFF.

In nucleotides, the CDR3 is TGTGCCAGTACCAAGGCGAGGGGAAACACCATATATTTT. Translating gives CASTKARGNTIYF. The V call is TRBV19, the J call TRBJ1-3, with D unresolved. Per germline, CDR1 LNHDA and CDR2 SQIVND (reference sequence). The V end was cut by 7 bases, the J end by 4 bases, with 11 bases between. CDR3 size: 13 residues.

This chain joins TRBV2 and TRBJ2-5; TRBD2 aligns across 9 bases. The germline V gene has CDR1 SNHLY and CDR2 FYNNEI. This CDR3 has 13 residues. J gave up 5 bases and V 6 bases, and 4 bases lay outside the gene matches. The CDR3 DNA is TGTGCCAGCAGGCGGGAGGGGGTCGAGACCCAGTACTTC. Its translation: CASRREGVETQYF.

The CDR3 sequence: CASGPGQGFNSNQPQHF. The CDR3 nucleotides are TGTGCCTCCGGCCCGGGACAGGGTTTTAATAGCAATCAGCCCCAGCATTTT. The rearrangement uses TRBV10-3 and TRBJ1-5; 9 bases agree with TRBD1. The length of the CDR3 is 17 residues. V shed 11 bases, J shed 0 bases, and the junction held 14 bases outside the gene matches. The germline V gene has CDR1 ENHRY and CDR2 SYGVKD.

This chain links TRBV28 with TRBJ1-5; no firm D call. The CDR3 length is 14 residues. Germline-derived CDR1 and CDR2 are MDHEN and SYDVKM. V lost 4 bases and J 3 bases, leaving 10 bases between the germline ends. The CDR3 sequence is CASSSGYNNQPQHF. In nucleotides, the CDR3 is TGTGCCAGCAGTTCGGGCTACAACAATCAGCCCCAGCATTTT.

CDR3 protein: CASSLDQGAEQYF. CDR3 DNA sequence: TGTGCCAGCAGCCTAGACCAGGGTGCCGAGCAGTACTTC. V and J are TRBV5-6 and TRBJ2-7; D possibly corresponds to TRBD1 (5 bases). Trimming took 4 bases from V and 6 from J, leaving 14 bases between them. This CDR3 is built from 13 residues. Germline CDR1 reads SGHDT; CDR2 reads YYEEEE.

The chain joins TRBV19 to TRBJ1-6, with D tentatively TRBD1 (6 bases). Per the germline V gene, CDR1 is LNHDA and CDR2 is SQIVND (reference sequence). V lost 5 bases, J lost 4 bases, and 18 bases lay in between. This CDR3 spans 17 amino acids. CDR3 region: CASSSPGGGAYNSPLHF. Written as DNA, the CDR3 is TGTGCCAGTAGTTCCCCCGGGGGGGGCGCGTATAATTCACCCCTCCACTTT.

V is TRBV7-2 and J is TRBJ1-5, with TRBD1 matching over 7 bases. CDR1 is SGHTA, CDR2 FQGNSA, per germline. Trimming took 4 bases from V and 3 from J; bases not matched to a gene: 6. CDR3 length: 15 residues. CDR3 DNA: TGTGCCAGCAGCTCTCAGACAGGGTTCAATCAGCCCCAGCATTTT. Translated, it gives CASSSQTGFNQPQHF.

The rearrangement joins TRBV6-5 to TRBJ1-2; 8 positions match TRBD1. Germline V gene sequence: CDR1 MNHEY, CDR2 SVGAGI. This CDR3 contains 15 residues. The V gene end was trimmed by 6 bases and the J gene end by 1 base; junction bases not matched to a gene: 7. The CDR3 reads CASRAPGQVNYGYTF. The CDR3 DNA is TGTGCCAGCAGAGCCCCGGGACAGGTTAACTATGGCTACACCTTC.

The chain recombines TRBV5-1 with TRBJ1-2, with 7 positions matching TRBD1. Germline V gene data show CDR1 as SGHRS and CDR2 as YFSETQ. The CDR3 is 14 residues long. V lost 4 bases, J lost 8 bases, and 11 bases stayed unmatched. The CDR3 nucleotides are TGCGCCAGCAGCCCGGGGGAGGGGGCGCGCGGCTACACCTTC. Amino acid sequence: CASSPGEGARGYTF.

For the CDR3, the DNA is TGTGCCAGTAACCCCGCGGGGGTCAATCAGCCCCAGCATTTT. Translation gives CASNPAGVNQPQHF. J is TRBJ1-5 and V is TRBV19; D is perhaps TRBD1 (5 bases). CDR3 length: 14 amino acids. The germline V gene encodes CDR1 LNHDA and CDR2 SQIVND (reference sequence). The V end lost 7 bases, the J end lost 3 bases, and 13 bases lay between the germline ends.

J is TRBJ1-1 and V is TRBV30, with 7 nucleotides matching TRBD1. The CDR3 length is 14 residues. After removal of 4 bases from V and 1 base from J, the junction contained 6 bases not matched to a gene. The germline V gene has CDR1 GTSNPN and CDR2 SVGIG (reference sequence). In DNA form, the CDR3 reads TGTGCCTGGAACAGAGGGGGCGCGAACACTGAAGCTTTCTTT. This translates into CAWNRGGANTEAFF.

J is TRBJ1-2 and V is TRBV10-3, with D uncertain. The V gene lost 3 bases and the J gene lost 1 base, with 9 bases spanning the gap. Germline V gene data show CDR1 as ENHRY and CDR2 as SYGVKD. This CDR3 is 14 amino acids long. The CDR3: CAISDRGDNYGYTF. DNA for the CDR3: TGTGCCATCAGTGATCGGGGAGATAACTATGGCTACACCTTC.

This sequence joins TRBV7-2 and TRBJ2-1, with D hard to call. From germline, CDR1 is SGHTA and CDR2 FQGNSA. The CDR3 covers 14 residues. V dropped 0 bases and J dropped 6 bases, with 9 bases sitting between them. The CDR3: CASSLAGSSNEQFF. Written as DNA, the CDR3 is TGTGCCAGCAGCTTAGCGGGGTCTAGCAATGAGCAGTTCTTC.

In DNA form, the CDR3 reads TGCAGCGTCGGGGACACAGTCTACGAGCAGTACTTC. It yields the protein CSVGDTVYEQYF. V is TRBV29-1 and J is TRBJ2-7; tentative D call: TRBD1 (6 bases). Trimming took off 6 bases at V and 3 bases at J, with 12 bases between the two ends. Germline V gene data show CDR1 as SQVTM and CDR2 as ANQGSEA. There are 12 residues in the CDR3.

This chain joins TRBV29-1 and TRBJ1-1; 8 bases align to TRBD1. This CDR3 region has 14 residues. The germline V gene encodes CDR1 SQVTM and CDR2 ANQGSEA. The V gene end was trimmed by 2 bases and the J gene end by 2 bases; junction bases not matched to a gene: 4. The CDR3 protein is CSVERRGLNTEAFF. The CDR3 bases are TGCAGCGTTGAACGCAGGGGGCTTAACACTGAAGCTTTCTTT.

The chain links TRBV2 to TRBJ2-5; a possible D gene is TRBD2 (7 bases). The CDR3 is 13 amino acids. Trimming left V 7 bases short and J 4 bases short, with 13 bases between. Looked up from germline, CDR1 is SNHLY and CDR2 is FYNNEI. The CDR3 sequence: CASNYREGETQYF. In DNA, the CDR3 is TGTGCCAGCAATTACAGGGAGGGAGAGACCCAGTACTTC.

The chain is built from TRBV4-3 and TRBJ1-2; 9 bases are shared with TRBD1. Germline values: CDR1 LGHNA, CDR2 YSLEER. The CDR3 length is 15 residues. Trimming at V came to 0 bases and at J to 4 bases, leaving 3 bases not matched to a gene. The CDR3 sequence: CASSQEDRGSYGYTF. The CDR3 nucleotides read TGCGCCAGCAGCCAAGAGGACAGGGGATCCTATGGCTACACCTTC.

This CDR3 is CASSLKTDGSEKLFF. DNA for the CDR3: TGTGCCAGCAGCTTAAAGACGGACGGATCTGAAAAACTGTTTTTT. This chain joins TRBV5-4 and TRBJ1-4; D is undetermined. Trimming left V 2 bases short and J 7 bases short, with 15 bases between. Germline V lookup: CDR1 SGHNT, CDR2 YYREEE (reference sequence). There are 15 residues in the CDR3.